This TCR beta chain came from a study of blood T cell repertoires in COVID-19. Profiled with immunoSEQ multiplex PCR; TCRdb holds only in-frame clones, not every one. Of a few hundred thousand clones listed, around 87% are singletons. The specimen was peripheral blood. This receptor was taken from a woman in her forties or fifties with acute or convalescent COVID-19.

CDR3 amino acids: CASSPVRDSSYEQYF. The CDR3 DNA is TGTGCCAGCTCACCTGTTCGGGACAGTTCCTACGAGCAGTACTTC. This chain uses TRBV18 with TRBJ2-7; 7 nucleotides agree with TRBD1. This CDR3 is built from 15 residues. Germline V gene sequence: CDR1 KGHSH, CDR2 LQKENI. Unmatched junction bases numbered 6, after V lost 3 bases and J lost 1 base.